The rows below give T cell receptor beta chains drawn from one sample of a study of shared clonotypes between healthy human individuals. Sequenced by immunoSEQ multiplex PCR; TCRdb stores in-frame clones only, minus some. There are 2 million to 3 million clones in the sample; roughly 93% occur only once, and roughly 0.39% lies in the top ten. Sequencing used naive CD4+ T cells from PBMCs. These receptors all come from a man between 18 and 35 years old in good health. Some clones in this sample may be carry-over from other donors' samples. Both conserved end residues are part of each CDR3. The order of the fields is V gene, clone size, D gene, J gene, CDR3 DNA, CDR3 protein. D genes are given only for firm matches. Part of the rows lack a size; the others show once, few, many or a class for expanded clones.

TRBV14,-,TRBD2,TRBJ2-1,TGTGCCAGCATTGGGCGCGGGGGTGAGCAGTTCTTC,CASIGRGGEQFF
TRBV5-8,-,-,TRBJ2-7,TGTGCCAGCAGCTTGGACAGAGGGCACGAGCAGTACTTC,CASSLDRGHEQYF
TRBV10-3,-,-,TRBJ2-1,TGTGCCATCAGTGATACCGTACCGGGATCGGCTTTGAATGAGCAGTTCTTC,CAISDTVPGSALNEQFF
TRBV18,-,-,TRBJ2-7,TGTGCCAGCTCACCACCTTCGTTCGACGAGCAGTACTTC,CASSPPSFDEQYF
TRBV6-5,few,TRBD1,TRBJ1-5,TGTGCCAGCAGTTACCGGACAGGGGATCAGCCCCAGCATTTT,CASSYRTGDQPQHF
TRBV7-9,-,-,TRBJ1-1,TGTGCCAGCAGCCCATGGGACGGTGAAGCTTTCTTT,CASSPWDGEAFF
TRBV2,-,-,TRBJ2-1,TGTGCCAGCAGTGATTATGAGCAGTTCTTC,CASSDYEQFF
TRBV10-1,few,-,TRBJ1-1,TGCGCCAGCAGTGAGTCGAGGGGGACTGAAGCTTTCTTT,CASSESRGTEAFF
TRBV14,-,-,TRBJ1-3,TGTGCCAGCAGCCAAGAACCGGGTTCCGGAAACACCATATATTTT,CASSQEPGSGNTIYF
TRBV7-2,-,TRBD1,TRBJ1-1,TGTGCCAGCAGCCCCCAGACAGGGACCACTGAAGCTTTCTTT,CASSPQTGTTEAFF
TRBV27,-,TRBD2,TRBJ2-3,TGTGCCAGCAGTGGTAGCGGGTGGGGCACAGATACGCAGTATTTT,CASSGSGWGTDTQYF
TRBV6-5,-,-,TRBJ2-7,TGTGCCAGCAGTTACCTTCCCCAGGGGCTTTACGAGCAGTACTTC,CASSYLPQGLYEQYF
TRBV5-1,-,TRBD1,TRBJ1-4,TGCGCCAGCAGCCGGGACAGTAATGAAAAACTGTTTTTT,CASSRDSNEKLFF
TRBV28,-,TRBD1,TRBJ2-7,TGTGCCAGCAGAAACAGGGGGTTCGTCTACGAGCAGTACTTC,CASRNRGFVYEQYF
TRBV4-1,-,-,TRBJ2-7,TGCGCCAGCAGCCAACCAACCGGGGCCCTCTACGAGCAGTACTTC,CASSQPTGALYEQYF
TRBV7-2,-,-,TRBJ2-2,TGTGCCAGCAGCCTGACGGTCATGGAGACCGGGGAGCTGTTTTTT,CASSLTVMETGELFF
TRBV18,-,TRBD2,TRBJ2-3,TGTGCCAGCTCAGGACTAGCGGGAGCGATAGATACGCAGTATTTT,CASSGLAGAIDTQYF
TRBV5-3,-,TRBD2,TRBJ2-5,TGTGCCAGAAGCTTGTTGGGACTAGCGGACGACCAAGAGACCCAGTACTTC,CARSLLGLADDQETQYF
TRBV7-2,once,-,TRBJ2-2,TGTGCCAGCAGCTTCGGGGGACCGACGAACACCGGGGAGCTGTTTTTT,CASSFGGPTNTGELFF
TRBV29-1,once,-,TRBJ2-3,TGCAGCGTTGAAGGAGGCGCAGATACGCAGTATTTT,CSVEGGADTQYF
TRBV5-6,once,-,TRBJ1-3,TGTGCCAGCAGCTTGAGGACAGTCTCGGGGTCTGGAAACACCATATATTTT,CASSLRTVSGSGNTIYF
TRBV27,-,TRBD1,TRBJ2-1,TGTGCCAGCAGTCTCTTCGGGACAGGGGGAGTCAATGAGCAGTTCTTC,CASSLFGTGGVNEQFF
TRBV6-6,-,-,TRBJ2-2,TGTGCCAGCCGGCCTGGGCCCCTCTGGACCGGGGAGCTGTTTTTT,CASRPGPLWTGELFF
TRBV10-3,-,-,TRBJ2-3,TGTGCCACCACGTCTTCAACCCAGGGGGATACGCAGTATTTT,CATTSSTQGDTQYF
TRBV27,once,TRBD2,TRBJ2-7,TGTGCCAGCATATCGCGGGAGGGGTACGAGCAGTACTTC,CASISREGYEQYF
TRBV7-2,-,-,TRBJ1-1,TGTGCCAGCAGCCCCCAGGGCAGATCAAACTTAGAAGCTTTCTTT,CASSPQGRSNLEAFF
TRBV30,-,-,TRBJ1-2,TGTGCCTGGAGTGACCTGGACAGTCTGGGCTACACCTTC,CAWSDLDSLGYTF
TRBV7-2,-,TRBD2,TRBJ2-3,TGTGCCAGCAGCCTGTTAGCGGGAGGGCAGGCAGATACGCAGTATTTT,CASSLLAGGQADTQYF
TRBV20-1,-,-,TRBJ1-4,TGCAGTGCTTATGACGAAAAACTGTTTTTT,CSAYDEKLFF
TRBV25-1,-,-,TRBJ2-1,TGTGCCAGCAGTGAATCGGGGGCTAGCGGCAATGAGCAGTTCTTC,CASSESGASGNEQFF